This T cell receptor beta chain was identified during a study of spatial heterogeneity in lung cancer. Sample time point: sample taken at primary tumor resection. Unsorted whole RNA samples from tumor, nontumor lung or frozen PBMC were sequenced. MiXCR, applied by TCRdb to the 5' RACE reads, yields one record per CDR3 protein. The sample contains thousands of distinct CDR3 sequences, around 4.3% of which appear only once. In this sample, this clonotype turned up many times. Within a library made for alpha chains, this beta chain is off target, and its count is uninformative. This specimen was normal lung tissue next to the tumor, taken at surgery. This TCR was sampled from a female donor with early-stage non-small cell lung cancer.

The CDR3 bases are TGTGCCAGCAGCCGTGGGGGGCGCGGGCGAACTGAAGCTTTCTTT. It encodes CASSRGGRGRTEAFF. V is TRBV13 and J is TRBJ1-1; TRBD1 might be the D (6 bases). Trimming shortened V by 5 bases and J by 5 bases, and 18 bases separated the two germline ends. The CDR3 loop spans 15 amino acids. CDR1 is PRHDT and CDR2 is FYEKMQ in the germline V gene (reference sequence).